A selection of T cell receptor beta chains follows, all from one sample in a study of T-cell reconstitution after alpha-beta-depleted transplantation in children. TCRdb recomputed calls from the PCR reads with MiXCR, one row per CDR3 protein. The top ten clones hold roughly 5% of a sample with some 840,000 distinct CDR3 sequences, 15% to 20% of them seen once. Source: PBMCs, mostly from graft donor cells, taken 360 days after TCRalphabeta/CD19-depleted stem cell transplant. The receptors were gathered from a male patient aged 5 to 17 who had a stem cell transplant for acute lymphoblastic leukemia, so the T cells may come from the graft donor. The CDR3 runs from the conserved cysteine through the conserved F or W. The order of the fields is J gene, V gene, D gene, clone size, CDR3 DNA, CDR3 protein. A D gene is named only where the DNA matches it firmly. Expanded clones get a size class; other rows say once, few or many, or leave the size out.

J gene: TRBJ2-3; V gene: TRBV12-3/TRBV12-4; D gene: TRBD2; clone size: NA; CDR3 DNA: TGTGCCAGCAGGTCCGGACTAGCGGAGTATTTT; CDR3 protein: CASRSGLAEYF
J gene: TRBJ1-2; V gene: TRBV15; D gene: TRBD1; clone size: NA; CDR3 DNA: TGTGCCACCAGCACGTTGACAGGGAATTTCTATGGCTACACCTTC; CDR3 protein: CATSTLTGNFYGYTF
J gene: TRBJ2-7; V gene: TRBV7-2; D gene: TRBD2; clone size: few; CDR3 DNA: TGTGCCAGCAGCTTCTTCGCGGGAGACTACGAGCAGTACTTC; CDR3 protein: CASSFFAGDYEQYF
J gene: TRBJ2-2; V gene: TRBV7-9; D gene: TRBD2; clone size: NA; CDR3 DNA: TGTGCCAGCAGCTTGGGGACTATAAACACCGGGGAGCTGTTTTTT; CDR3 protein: CASSLGTINTGELFF
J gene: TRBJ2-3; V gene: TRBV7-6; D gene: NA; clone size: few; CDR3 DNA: TGTGCCAGCAGCTTAGGCCCTCTCCGCACAGATACGCAGTATTTT; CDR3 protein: CASSLGPLRTDTQYF
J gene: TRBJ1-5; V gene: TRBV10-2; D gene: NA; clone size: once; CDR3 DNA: TGCGCCAGCGGACTGGAGGGGCTCTCCTACAATCAGCCCCAGCATTTT; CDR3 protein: CASGLEGLSYNQPQHF
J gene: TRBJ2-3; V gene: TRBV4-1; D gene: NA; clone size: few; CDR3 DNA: TGCGCCAGCAGCCAAGGGCAGGTCACTAGCACAGATACGCAGTATTTT; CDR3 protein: CASSQGQVTSTDTQYF
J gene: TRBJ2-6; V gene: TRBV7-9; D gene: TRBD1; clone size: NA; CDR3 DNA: TGTGCCAGCAGTCGAATCTCAGGGGGTATAAACTCTGGGGCCAACGTCCTGACTTTC; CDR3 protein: CASSRISGGINSGANVLTF
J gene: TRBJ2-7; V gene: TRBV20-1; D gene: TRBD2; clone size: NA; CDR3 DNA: TGCAGTGCTAGAGAGTCTGGGAGGGGAAACTACGAGCAGTACTTC; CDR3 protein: CSARESGRGNYEQYF
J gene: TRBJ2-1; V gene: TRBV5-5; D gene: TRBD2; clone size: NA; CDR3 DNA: TGTGCCAGCAGCGAGCCGGGACTAGCGGGAGTTGCTTTACATGAGCAGTTCTTC; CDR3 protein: CASSEPGLAGVALHEQFF
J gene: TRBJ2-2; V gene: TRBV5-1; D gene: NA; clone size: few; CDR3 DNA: TGCGCCAGCAGCTTGGAGGACAGTTCCGCCGGGGAGCTGTTTTTT; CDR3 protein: CASSLEDSSAGELFF
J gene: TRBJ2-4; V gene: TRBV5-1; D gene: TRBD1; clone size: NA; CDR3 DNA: TGCGCCAGCAGCTTGAGGGACAGACTACAAAACATTCAGTACTTC; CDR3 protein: CASSLRDRLQNIQYF
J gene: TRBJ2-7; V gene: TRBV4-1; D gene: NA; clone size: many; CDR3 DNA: TGCGCCAGCAGCCAACCAGGACAGTCCTACGAGCAGTACTTC; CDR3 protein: CASSQPGQSYEQYF
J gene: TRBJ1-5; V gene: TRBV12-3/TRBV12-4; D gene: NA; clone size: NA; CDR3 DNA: TGTGCCAGCAGTTTTCGGCAGGCGGTTCAGCCCCAGCATTTT; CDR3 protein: CASSFRQAVQPQHF
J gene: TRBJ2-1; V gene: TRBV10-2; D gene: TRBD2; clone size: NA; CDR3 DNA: TGCGCCAGCAGTGAGTCGAGACTAGCGGGGGACAATGAGCAGTTCTTC; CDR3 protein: CASSESRLAGDNEQFF
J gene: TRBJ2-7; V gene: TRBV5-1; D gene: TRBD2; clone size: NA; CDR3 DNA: TGCGCCAGCAGCTTTGATAGCGGGAGCTTCTACGAGCAGTACTTC; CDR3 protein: CASSFDSGSFYEQYF
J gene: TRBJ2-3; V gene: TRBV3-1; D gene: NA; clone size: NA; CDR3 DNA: TGTGCCAGCAGCCGGGACCTAGATCGGGGAGATACGCAGTATTTT; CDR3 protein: CASSRDLDRGDTQYF
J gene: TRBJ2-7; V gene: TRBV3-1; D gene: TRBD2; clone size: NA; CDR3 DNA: TGTGCCAGCAGCCAAGATTGGTCTAGCGGGAGATGGCGTTTCTCCTACGAGCAGTACTTC; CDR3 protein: CASSQDWSSGRWRFSYEQYF
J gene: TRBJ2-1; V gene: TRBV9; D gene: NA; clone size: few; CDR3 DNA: TGTGCCAGCAGCTCTTCAAGAACGTCCAATGAGCAGTTCTTC; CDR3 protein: CASSSSRTSNEQFF
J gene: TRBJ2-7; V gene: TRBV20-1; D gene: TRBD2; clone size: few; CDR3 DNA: TGCAGTGCTAGAGGGGTAGCGGGAACGACCTACGAGCAGTACTTC; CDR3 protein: CSARGVAGTTYEQYF
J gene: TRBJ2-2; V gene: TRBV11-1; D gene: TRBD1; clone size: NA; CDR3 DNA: TGTGCCAGCAGCTTAGCCTCCCTGACAGGGGGTTTCACCGGGGAGCTGTTTTTT; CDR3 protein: CASSLASLTGGFTGELFF
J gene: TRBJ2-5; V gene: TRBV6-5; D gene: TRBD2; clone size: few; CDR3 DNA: TGTGCCAGCAGTTACTCCTCCGGACTAGCGGGACTCCAAGAGACCCAGTACTTC; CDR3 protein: CASSYSSGLAGLQETQYF
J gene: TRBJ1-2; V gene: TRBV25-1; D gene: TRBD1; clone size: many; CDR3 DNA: TGTGCCACCCTGACAGGGAACGGCTACACCTTC; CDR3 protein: CATLTGNGYTF
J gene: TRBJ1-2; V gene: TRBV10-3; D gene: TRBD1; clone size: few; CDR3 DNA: TGTGCCATCAGTGAGCTACCAGGGGGCTATGGCTACACCTTC; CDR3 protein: CAISELPGGYGYTF